These 25 T cell receptor beta chains originate from one sample sequenced in a study of blood T cell repertoires in COVID-19. Here immunoSEQ multiplex PCR was the method, and the copy in TCRdb shows in-frame clones only, minus some. The table records roughly 68,000 clones, roughly three quarters of them present only once. Sequencing was performed on peripheral blood. The receptors originated from a woman aged 50 to 60 with acute or convalescent COVID-19.

The V gene is TRBV9, the J gene TRBJ1-4; 12 bases match TRBD1. V lost 4 bases to trimming and J lost 8 bases; unmatched junction nucleotides: 6. Germline CDR1 reads SGDLS; CDR2 reads YYNGEE. This CDR3 is built from 15 residues. This CDR3 reads CASSPGTGGEEKLFF. Here the CDR3 DNA reads TGTGCCAGCAGCCCCGGGACAGGGGGCGAGGAAAAACTGTTTTTT.

The V gene is TRBV24-1, the J gene TRBJ1-2; possible D gene TRBD1, 6 bases. V dropped 1 base and J dropped 4 bases, with 9 bases sitting between them. The CDR3 contains 14 residues. The V gene's germline CDR1 is KGHDR and CDR2 SFDVKD. The CDR3 nucleotides read TGTGCCACCAGTGATTTTACAGGGAGCTATGGCTACACCTTC. The encoded protein is CATSDFTGSYGYTF.

The chain has TRBV7-8 and TRBJ2-1; D gene unclear. This CDR3 has 15 amino acids. Deletions cut 5 bases from V and 1 base from J, with 12 bases between. In germline, CDR1 is SGHVS, CDR2 FQNEAQ. The CDR3 DNA follows: TGTGCCAGCAGCCCTTTAGCCTTATCCTACAATGAGCAGTTCTTC. This codes for CASSPLALSYNEQFF.

Comments on this clone: Germline and junction disagree at one end, which may indicate a read error. The J gene is TRBJ1-5, the V gene TRBV2; a possible D gene is TRBD1 (6 bases). Germline loops: CDR1 SNHLY, CDR2 FYNNEI. The CDR3 totals 14 residues. For the CDR3, the DNA is TGTGCCAGCAGCGAAGCACAGGGCCATCAGCCCCAGCATTTT. Translation gives CASSEAQGHQPQHF. The complete variable domain, with remaining parts taken from reference TRBV2 and TRBJ1-5, reads EPEVTQTPSHQVTQMGQEVILRCVPISNHLYFYWYRQILGQKVEFLVSFYNNEISEKSEIFDDQFSVERPDGSNFTLKIRSTKLEDSAMYFCASSEAQGHQPQHFGDGTRLSIL.

CDR3 sequence (DNA): TGTGCCATCAGTCTAACAGGAGAGGATACGCAGTATTTT. The encoded protein is CAISLTGEDTQYF. The chain has TRBV10-3 and TRBJ2-3; D perhaps matches TRBD1 (5 bases). V gave up 5 bases and J gave up 6 bases, with 12 bases separating them. Germline V gives CDR1 ENHRY, CDR2 SYGVKD. The CDR3 spans 13 residues.

The chain combines TRBV27 with TRBJ1-6; 7 bases are a match to TRBD1. Germline V gives CDR1 MNHEY, CDR2 SMNVEV (reference sequence). V was clipped by 5 bases and J by 9 bases; unmatched bases: 10. The CDR3 spans 15 residues. DNA of the CDR3: TGTGCCAGCAGTCCCCGGACAGGAATTGGTTCACCCCTCCACTTT. It codes for CASSPRTGIGSPLHF.

This chain joins TRBV18 and TRBJ2-3; the match to TRBD2 covers 10 bases. The CDR3 sequence is 16 residues long. In germline, CDR1 is KGHSH, CDR2 LQKENI. Trimming at V came to 6 bases and at J to 4 bases, leaving 10 bases not matched to a gene. The CDR3 reads CASSPSLAGVADTQYF. For the CDR3, the DNA is TGTGCCAGCTCGCCCTCCCTAGCGGGAGTAGCAGATACGCAGTATTTT.

The rearrangement links TRBV28 to TRBJ2-7; 7 positions agree with TRBD1. V dropped 7 bases and J dropped 7; count of bases not matched to a gene: 16. The CDR3 totals 15 residues. Germline V gene data show CDR1 as MDHEN and CDR2 as SYDVKM. The CDR3 loop reads CASNPTTGFRWEQYF. In nucleotides, the CDR3 is TGTGCCAGCAACCCTACGACAGGGTTCCGTTGGGAGCAGTACTTC.

The chain employs TRBV5-1 and TRBJ1-4, with D maybe TRBD1 (5 bases). This CDR3 has 13 residues. Looked up from germline, CDR1 is SGHRS and CDR2 is YFSETQ. Trimming shortened V by 4 bases and J by 6 bases, and 10 bases separated the two germline ends. The DNA of the CDR3 is TGCGCCAGCAGCGGAGGGGCAGATGAAAAACTGTTTTTT. Translated, it gives CASSGGADEKLFF. The full variable domain, its missing parts supplied by reference TRBV5-1 and TRBJ1-4, is KAGVTQTPRYLIKTRGQQVTLSCSPISGHRSVSWYQQTPGQGLQFLFEYFSETQRNKGNFPGRFSGRQFSNSRSEMNVSTLELGDSALYLCASSGGADEKLFFGSGTQLSVL.

The chain recombines TRBV7-9 with TRBJ2-3; TRBD2 matches at 10 bases. CDR1 and CDR2 from the germline V gene are SEHNR and FQNEAQ (reference sequence). The CDR3 runs to 15 residues. The V and J ends lost 8 bases and 0 bases, in that order; junction bases with no gene match: 5. CDR3 nucleotide sequence: TGTGCCAGCTATGATAGCGGGAGGAGCACAGATACGCAGTATTTT. Protein: CASYDSGRSTDTQYF.

The chain uses TRBV27 and TRBJ2-5, with 10 bases lining up with TRBD2. CDR1 and CDR2 (germline): MNHEY, SMNVEV (reference sequence). The CDR3 contains 15 residues. The V gene end was trimmed by 6 bases and the J gene end by 5 bases; junction bases not matched to a gene: 9. CDR3 sequence (DNA): TGTGCCAGCAGAGGAGCGGGGGGGCCGTCTGAGACCCAGTACTTC. This translates into CASRGAGGPSETQYF.

This chain links TRBV21-1 with TRBJ1-6; the D call of TRBD1 is as the table states it, not checked on the DNA. TRBV21-1 is labeled a pseudogene. CDR3 length: 15 residues. The CDR3 DNA sequence: TGTGCCAGCAGCAAAGGCCGGGACAGGGGTTCACCCCTCCACTTT. As protein: CASSKGRDRGSPLHF.

The CDR3, as DNA: TGTGCCAGCTCACGGAGCACCGCTCAGACTGGAAACACCATATATTTT. It encodes CASSRSTAQTGNTIYF. The chain couples TRBV18 to TRBJ1-3; no reliable D call. V was trimmed by 4 bases and J by 2 bases, leaving 15 bases between them. This CDR3 comprises 16 residues. Germline CDR1 is KGHSH and CDR2 is LQKENI.

The rearrangement uses TRBV5-1 and TRBJ2-1; the match to TRBD2 covers 12 bases. Germline assignment: CDR1 SGHRS and CDR2 YFSETQ. V shed 1 base, J shed 7 bases, and the junction held 6 bases outside the gene matches. The CDR3 contains 16 residues. CDR3 DNA: TGCGCCAGCAGCTTGTCACTAGCGGGAGGACAAAATGAGCAGTTCTTC. Its translation is CASSLSLAGGQNEQFF.

The chain is built from TRBV15 and TRBJ1-2; D is unresolved. Germline V gives CDR1 LNHNV, CDR2 YYDKDF (reference sequence). The V end was cut by 3 bases, the J end by 8 bases, with 22 bases between. The CDR3 runs to 16 residues. CDR3 sequence reads: CATSSLNPPVSGGYTF. The DNA for the CDR3 is TGTGCCACCAGCAGTCTCAATCCGCCGGTCTCGGGGGGCTACACCTTC.

The chain combines TRBV2 with TRBJ1-2; 7 bases fit TRBD1. Germline V lookup: CDR1 SNHLY, CDR2 FYNNEI. The V gene end was trimmed by 3 bases and the J gene end by 2 bases; junction bases not matched to a gene: 3. CDR3 length equals 14 residues. The CDR3 DNA reads as TGTGCCAGCAGTGACACAGGGGAGAACTATGGCTACACCTTC. Its translation: CASSDTGENYGYTF.

This clone is medium-sized. Other DNA variants within this sample encode the same CDR3. The chain carries TRBV15 and TRBJ2-2, with a tentative D call TRBD2 (7 bases). CDR3 size: 17 residues. Germline-derived CDR1 and CDR2 are LNHNV and YYDKDF (reference sequence). The V and J ends lost 0 bases and 2 bases respectively, with 13 bases between them. DNA for the CDR3: TGTGCCACCAGCAGAGATCAGTCGGGGGGCAACACCGGGGAGCTGTTTTTT. Amino acids: CATSRDQSGGNTGELFF.

This chain joins TRBV2 and TRBJ1-2, with D unresolved. The CDR3 is made up of 11 amino acids. Germline V lookup: CDR1 SNHLY, CDR2 FYNNEI. V dropped 8 bases and J dropped 6 bases, with 10 bases sitting between them. The CDR3 protein is CASWALDGYTF. The CDR3 DNA follows: TGTGCCAGCTGGGCTTTGGATGGCTACACCTTC.

This clone was found once. The rearrangement links TRBV18 to TRBJ1-1; tentative D call: TRBD1 (5 bases). Germline CDR1 and CDR2: KGHSH and LQKENI. The V end was cut by 6 bases, the J end by 5 bases, with 7 bases between. CDR3 size: 11 residues. The CDR3 sequence: CASSGGTEAFF. CDR3 sequence (DNA): TGTGCCAGCTCGGGGGGTACTGAAGCTTTCTTT.

The chain uses TRBV5-1 and TRBJ2-2, with TRBD1 identical over 7 bases. Trimming cost V 0 bases and J 0 bases; bases outside gene matches: 5. This CDR3 has 17 residues. Germline CDR1 is SGHRS and CDR2 is YFSETQ. The CDR3 is CASSLDPTGTNTGELFF. The DNA of the CDR3 is TGCGCCAGCAGCTTGGATCCGACAGGGACGAACACCGGGGAGCTGTTTTTT.

The chain couples TRBV28 to TRBJ2-7; TRBD2 matches at 11 bases. The trim removed 8 bases at V and 3 bases at J, leaving 6 bases unmatched. There are 14 residues in the CDR3. The germline gives CDR1 MDHEN, CDR2 SYDVKM. The CDR3 sequence: CASSRTSGSYEQYF. Here the CDR3 DNA reads TGTGCCAGCTCTCGAACTAGCGGGAGCTACGAGCAGTACTTC.

This clone has just a few counts. The rearrangement joins TRBV24-1 to TRBJ2-1, with 14 bases fitting TRBD2. From germline, CDR1 is KGHDR and CDR2 SFDVKD. There are 17 residues in the CDR3. V lost 4 bases and J lost 8; bases outside the gene matches: 9. The CDR3: CATSDSRLAGGRDEQFF. The DNA for the CDR3 is TGTGCCACCAGTGACTCGAGACTAGCGGGAGGGCGGGATGAGCAGTTCTTC.

V usage is TRBV10-2 and J usage is TRBJ2-7, with D perhaps matching TRBD1 (5 bases). Germline V gene data show CDR1 as WSHSY and CDR2 as SAAADI. The CDR3 extends over 11 amino acids. V dropped 6 bases and J dropped 3 bases, with 6 bases sitting between them. DNA of the CDR3: TGCGCCAGCAGCCAGGGCTACGAGCAGTACTTC. It encodes CASSQGYEQYF.

The rearrangement joins TRBV5-1 to TRBJ1-1, with 7 bases aligning to TRBD1. Germline lookup yields CDR1 SGHRS and CDR2 YFSETQ. The V and J ends lost 2 bases and 1 base, in that order; junction bases with no gene match: 5. This CDR3 has 15 amino acids. For the CDR3, the DNA is TGCGCCAGCAGCTTTCAAGGGACAGAGAACACTGAAGCTTTCTTT. This encodes CASSFQGTENTEAFF.

In its sample, this clone was seen a few times. The rearrangement joins TRBV4-1 to TRBJ2-7; 9 positions agree with TRBD1. CDR3 length equals 16 residues. V was clipped by 3 bases and J by 1 base; unmatched bases: 7. Germline assignment: CDR1 MGHRA and CDR2 YSYEKL. CDR3: CASSHAPGQGSYEQYF. In DNA, the CDR3 is TGCGCCAGCAGCCATGCCCCGGGACAGGGTTCCTACGAGCAGTACTTC.